This T cell receptor (beta chain) was profiled in a study of T cell responses to AZD1222 COVID-19 vaccine. Whole-study context: Second doses at about 4 or about 12 weeks were pooled.

Study results and caveats: Spike-specific TCR breadth and depth both grew after two AZD1222 doses. Most donors were white British, females outnumbered males, and clonal diversity was possibly underestimated. Per reports, nearly half of all spike-specific TCRs target regions that are unmutated in variants.

Remarks on this clone: What it binds is not known.

The protocol was immunoSEQ multiplex PCR, while the TCRdb copy is restricted to in-frame clones and leaves out a portion. The sample lists about 110,000 clones; more than 70% were seen once. Sequencing used peripheral blood, obtained on day 0 of AZD1222 vaccination. This sequence originates from an adult in good health.

CDR3 protein: CASSQDFGSQGGGSPLHF. CDR3 bases: TGTGCCAGCAGCCAAGATTTTGGTTCGCAGGGTGGGGGTTCACCCCTCCACTTT. The chain uses TRBV3-1 (or the pseudogene TRBV3-2) and TRBJ1-6; D is perhaps TRBD1 (5 bases). CDR1 is LGHDT, CDR2 YNNKEL, per germline (reference sequence). The V end lost 0 bases, the J end lost 9 bases, and 21 bases lay between the germline ends. This CDR3 comprises 18 residues.